The T cell receptor (beta chain) described here comes from a study of identifying expanded T cells in peripheral blood. Study findings and constraints: About 1.2 clones differed between technical replicates, versus about 15 and 19 over time.

Assay used: immunoSEQ multiplex PCR; TCRdb lists only in-frame clones, some missing. This table has about 100,000 clones, 70% to 90% appearing once. During the collection period, no donor immune events like infections were recorded. The V end was cut by 0 bases, the J end by 2 bases, with 11 bases between. The CDR3 is made up of 16 amino acids. Germline V gene lookup returns CDR1 SGDLS and CDR2 YYNGEE. Points on this clone: Its antigen remains unidentified.

The rearrangement joins TRBV9 to TRBJ2-2; D ambiguous. This sequence was found in a person aged 18 to 75 in good health. Sequences were obtained from blood. The CDR3 DNA is TGTGCCAGCAGCGTAGCCGTGGTGGGTAACACCGGGGAGCTGTTTTTT. Its translation is CASSVAVVGNTGELFF.